The present TCR beta chain was sequenced within a study of T cell repertoires in cytomegalovirus infection. In TCRdb, the reads were re-called with MiXCR into one record per CDR3 protein. The sample carries about 250,000 distinct CDR3 sequences, about 17% recorded once. This clonotype appeared a few times. Antigen unknown. Points from the study as a whole: There were HLA-C-restricted CMV-specific TCR beta clonotypes dominating the ex vivo response.

This sequence was found in a human donor in good health (CMV status not recorded). Some clones in this sample may be carry-over from other donors' samples. The sequenced material came from CD8+ T cells from PBMCs.

The CDR3 spells CASSLRQDTDTQYF. Here the CDR3 DNA reads TGTGCCAGCAGTCTTCGACAGGATACAGATACGCAGTATTTT. The chain carries TRBV6-5 and TRBJ2-3; a possible D gene is TRBD1 (6 bases). The CDR3 runs to 14 residues. Germline CDR1 is MNHEY and CDR2 is SVGAGI. Trimming removed 5 bases from V and 3 bases from J, with 12 bases in between.